This TCR beta chain was found in a study of Ad26.COV2.S vaccination and SARS-CoV-2 variants. The study's findings and limits: Analyses that measured TCR breadth and depth may have underestimated total T cell responses.

Regarding treatment: roughly 18 received Ad26.COV2.S at low or high dose, single or two shots; about 5 received placebo; per-sample allocation not given. The samples were gathered on day 63 after the first injection of vaccine or placebo. An Ad26 vector that expressed Wuhan-strain SARS-CoV-2 spike constituted the vaccine. TCRdb's table, derived via immunoSEQ multiplex PCR, lists solely in-frame clones and lacks some. The sample has hundreds of thousands of clones; around 89% are singletons. Trimming removed 8 bases from V and 6 bases from J; junction bases left unmatched: 11. Per germline, CDR1 MNHEY and CDR2 SMNVEV (reference sequence). CDR3 length: 15 residues. This clone has just one count. The antigen is unknown.

This clonotype was sampled from a person aged 18 to 59 who received the Ad26.COV2.S COVID-19 vaccine or a placebo. This chain connects TRBV27 to TRBJ2-3, with 10 nucleotides matching TRBD1. This specimen consisted of peripheral blood, obtained in a trial of Ad26.COV2.S vaccine versus placebo. CDR3 sequence (DNA): TGTGCCAGCCGAGGGACAGGGGTCGGCCTCGATACGCAGTATTTT. Its protein is CASRGTGVGLDTQYF.